This passage covers 4 T cell receptor beta chains from one sample sequenced in a study of blood T cell repertoires in COVID-19. Assay used: immunoSEQ multiplex PCR; TCRdb lists only in-frame clones, some missing. The sample shows 90,000 to 100,000 clones, about 88% of them seen only once. Sequenced material: peripheral blood. The receptors originated from a woman aged 60-70 years with acute or convalescent COVID-19.

The chain uses TRBV2 and TRBJ1-3; 11 nucleotides align to TRBD1. Germline assignment: CDR1 SNHLY and CDR2 FYNNEI. The CDR3 has 16 residues. J lost 4 bases, V lost 6 bases, and 8 bases had no gene match. CDR3 residues: CASSASWDRGGNTIYF. The CDR3 nucleotides are TGTGCCAGCAGCGCCAGTTGGGACAGGGGGGGAAACACCATATATTTT.

CDR3 loop: CAWSVPGAGYTF. In DNA form, the CDR3 reads TGTGCCTGGAGTGTACCAGGGGCCGGCTACACCTTC. The chain is built from TRBV30 and TRBJ1-2, with D possibly matching TRBD1 (6 bases). Trimming left V 0 bases short and J 8 bases short, with 10 bases between. Germline V gene sequence: CDR1 GTSNPN, CDR2 SVGIG (reference sequence). CDR3 length equals 12 residues.

V is TRBV7-9 and J is TRBJ2-3; 12 bases match TRBD2. Trimming at V came to 0 bases and at J to 4 bases, leaving 2 bases not matched to a gene. Looked up from germline, CDR1 is SEHNR and CDR2 is FQNEAQ (reference sequence). CDR3 length equals 16 residues. The CDR3 reads CASSLALAGGPDTQYF. CDR3 in DNA: TGTGCCAGCAGCTTAGCGCTAGCGGGGGGGCCAGATACGCAGTATTTT.

V and J are TRBV4-1 and TRBJ1-1; D possibly corresponds to TRBD1 (5 bases). The germline CDR1 and CDR2 sequences are MGHRA and YSYEKL. There are 15 residues in the CDR3. V was cut by 0 bases and J by 0 bases, with 8 bases left in between. CDR3 sequence (DNA): TGCGCCAGCAGCCAAGAGACAGTGATGAACACTGAAGCTTTCTTT. Encoded protein: CASSQETVMNTEAFF.